The 21 T cell receptor beta chains in this list originate from one sample, sequenced in a study of regulatory T cells in long-lasting Graves disease. Time point specified: newly diagnosed GD, antithyroid drugs for less than 3 months. TCR sequences were obtained from RNA taken from PBMCs. For TCR beta, libraries came from iRepertoire HTBI primers and Arm-PCR of CDR3 regions. From the multiplex PCR reads, TCRdb called clonotypes with MiXCR, one entry per CDR3 protein. The data show under 450,000 distinct CDR3 sequences, around 16% seen once. This sample was shared with a second study, whose subject was T cells in Graves' hyperthyroidism and ophthalmopathy.

Sequenced material: peripheral blood mononuclear cells (PBMCs), taken at new diagnosis, from a patient treated with antithyroid drugs. These receptors originate from a woman aged 18-29 years with Graves disease.

At least ten counts were recorded for this clonotype. This sequence joins TRBV7-9 and TRBJ2-7, with D perhaps TRBD1 (6 bases). The CDR3 consists of 14 residues. The V and J ends lost 5 bases and 2 bases respectively, with 13 bases between them. Germline V gene data show CDR1 as SEHNR and CDR2 as FQNEAQ (reference sequence). CDR3 residues: CASSPGHRTYEQYF. CDR3 sequence (DNA): TGTGCCAGCAGCCCGGGACATCGAACCTACGAGCAGTACTTC.

This clonotype was detected ten times or more. The rearrangement uses TRBV10-3 and TRBJ2-4; 7 bases line up with TRBD2. V was clipped by 4 bases and J by 9 bases; unmatched bases: 6. Germline V gene sequence: CDR1 ENHRY, CDR2 SYGVKD. The CDR3 spans 13 residues. The CDR3: CAISGTSDSIQYF. In DNA form, the CDR3 reads TGTGCCATCAGTGGGACTAGTGATTCCATTCAGTACTTC.

As concerns this clonotype: This clone may be a read error of a much larger clone one base away. This chain joins TRBV20-1 and TRBJ2-2; D perhaps matches TRBD2 (5 bases). The CDR3 consists of 14 residues. Germline-derived CDR1 and CDR2 are DFQATT and SNEGSKA (reference sequence). For the CDR3, the DNA is TGCAGTGCTAGAGTACAGCTTAACACCGGGGAGCTGATTTTT. It is translated as CSARVQLNTGELIF.

This clonotype was seen ten or more times. The chain joins TRBV18 to TRBJ2-4; perhaps TRBD2 as D (6 bases). Trimming removed 0 bases at V and 0 bases at J, with 15 bases between. Germline V gene data show CDR1 as KGHSH and CDR2 as LQKENI. This CDR3 is built from 18 residues. CDR3: CASSPPRTIDGAKNIQYF. CDR3 coding DNA: TGTGCCAGCTCACCACCGCGGACTATCGACGGAGCCAAAAACATTCAGTACTTC.

The chain couples TRBV5-1 to TRBJ2-5; 9 bases are a match to TRBD2. Trimming at V came to 5 bases and at J to 1 base, leaving 6 bases not matched to a gene. Germline V CDR1 and CDR2: SGHRS, YFSETQ. The CDR3 runs 15 residues. The CDR3 loop reads CASRLAGALQETQYF. DNA for the CDR3: TGCGCCAGCAGACTAGCGGGCGCCCTCCAAGAGACCCAGTACTTC. Filled out from reference TRBV5-1 and TRBJ2-5, the complete variable domain reads KAGVTQTPRYLIKTRGQQVTLSCSPISGHRSVSWYQQTPGQGLQFLFEYFSETQRNKGNFPGRFSGRQFSNSRSEMNVSTLELGDSALYLCASRLAGALQETQYFGPGTRLLVL.

This clonotype was recorded many times. The rearrangement links TRBV5-1 to TRBJ1-2; a weak D match, TRBD1 (5 bases). The CDR3 consists of 14 residues. Between the trimmed V and J ends, which lost 0 bases and 0 bases, there was a span of 6 bases. Germline V CDR1 and CDR2: SGHRS, YFSETQ. This CDR3 is CASSLEGPNYGYTF. The CDR3 bases are TGCGCCAGCAGCTTGGAGGGGCCTAACTATGGCTACACCTTC.

This clonotype was seen only a few times. The J gene is TRBJ1-2, the V gene TRBV2; D not resolved. CDR1 and CDR2 from the germline V gene are SNHLY and FYNNEI. CDR3 length: 14 residues. The V end was cut by 1 base, the J end by 2 bases, with 8 bases between. The CDR3 loop reads CASSEGGLNYGYTF. The CDR3, as DNA: TGTGCCAGCAGTGAAGGGGGTCTAAACTATGGCTACACCTTC. Full variable domain (outside the CDR3, taken from reference TRBV2 and TRBJ1-2): EPEVTQTPSHQVTQMGQEVILRCVPISNHLYFYWYRQILGQKVEFLVSFYNNEISEKSEIFDDQFSVERPDGSNFTLKIRSTKLEDSAMYFCASSEGGLNYGYTFGSGTRLTVV.

In the case of this clonotype: This likely traces to a read error, being one base from a far larger clone. The chain employs TRBV12-3 or TRBV12-4 and TRBJ2-1; D may be TRBD1 (5 bases). V was pared by 2 bases and J by 10 bases, with 15 bases between. The CDR3 has 14 residues. The CDR3 nucleotides read TGTGCCAGCAGTTTAACAGGCTATTCCTACGAGCAGTTCTTC. Translated: CASSLTGYSYEQFF.

This clonotype was counted only a few times. The V and J genes are TRBV19 and TRBJ1-1; a possible D gene is TRBD1 (5 bases). CDR3 size: 14 residues. Per the germline V gene, CDR1 is LNHDA and CDR2 is SQIVND (reference sequence). The V end was cut by 0 bases, the J end by 8 bases, with 13 bases between. CDR3 amino acids: CASSIDSGRKEAFF. DNA of the CDR3: TGTGCCAGTAGTATAGATTCGGGACGGAAAGAAGCTTTCTTT.

This clonotype was counted many times. The rearrangement links TRBV20-1 to TRBJ2-3; TRBD2 agrees at 7 bases. The CDR3 spans 15 residues. Germline trimming cut 0 bases from V and 4 bases from J; bases unmatched to any gene: 7. Germline CDR1 and CDR2: DFQATT and SNEGSKA (reference sequence). CDR3 bases: TGCAGTGCTAGAGATCAGGGACTAAACGCAGATACGCAGTATTTT. This encodes CSARDQGLNADTQYF.

This clonotype was seen many times. This chain uses TRBV5-4 with TRBJ2-1, with 9 bases matching TRBD1. This CDR3 is built from 14 residues. The germline V gene has CDR1 SGHNT and CDR2 YYREEE (reference sequence). V gave up 5 bases and J gave up 7 bases; unmatched junction bases: 7. CDR3 amino acids: CASRRDRVSNEQFF. The CDR3 DNA reads as TGTGCCAGCAGGAGGGACAGGGTTTCTAATGAGCAGTTCTTC.

The rearrangement joins TRBV18 to TRBJ1-6, with D unclear. The CDR3 totals 14 residues. V was shortened by 4 bases and J by 7 bases, with 11 bases between the two germline ends. Germline loops: CDR1 KGHSH, CDR2 LQKENI. CDR3 DNA sequence: TGTGCCAGCTCACTCCGGACCGACAATTCACCCCTCCACTTT. It specifies CASSLRTDNSPLHF. Complete variable domain (other parts from reference TRBV18 and TRBJ1-6): NAGVMQNPRHLVRRRGQEARLRCSPMKGHSHVYWYRQLPEEGLKFMVYLQKENIIDESGMPKERFSAEFPKEGPSILRIQQVVRGDSAAYFCASSLRTDNSPLHFGNGTRLTVT.

This clonotype was detected ten times or more. The chain couples TRBV7-8 to TRBJ2-1, with D unclear. Germline V lookup: CDR1 SGHVS, CDR2 FQNEAQ. Trimming stripped 5 bases from V and 10 bases from J, with 18 bases between. The CDR3 runs to 14 residues. DNA for the CDR3: TGTGCCAGCAGCCAACCAATGAATCTCTACGAGCAGTTCTTC. The encoded protein is CASSQPMNLYEQFF.

The sample holds many counts of this clonotype. The chain joins TRBV4-1 to TRBJ1-4, with a weak D call TRBD1 (5 bases). V was cut by 3 bases and J by 7 bases, with 9 bases left in between. Germline-derived CDR1 and CDR2 are MGHRA and YSYEKL. This CDR3 has 13 residues. The CDR3 here is CASSHGTLEKLFF. Here the CDR3 DNA reads TGCGCCAGCAGCCATGGGACTCTTGAAAAACTGTTTTTT.

The CDR3, as DNA: TGTGCCAGCAGTGACAATAAGGGGAGCTATGGCTACACCTTC. Its protein product is CASSDNKGSYGYTF. The J gene is TRBJ1-2, the V gene TRBV25-1; TRBD1 might be the D (5 bases). This CDR3 spans 14 amino acids. Trimming removed 3 bases from V and 4 bases from J, with 12 bases in between. Germline V CDR1 and CDR2: MGHDK, SYGVNS.

The rearrangement uses TRBV29-1 and TRBJ1-6; 9 bases map to TRBD1. The V gene's germline CDR1 is SQVTM and CDR2 ANQGSEA. V was pared by 5 bases and J by 15 bases, with 8 bases of the junction left unmatched. There are 12 residues in the CDR3. CDR3 loop: CSVHIRDRVLHF. In nucleotides, the CDR3 is TGCAGCGTTCATATAAGGGACAGGGTCCTCCACTTT. Using reference TRBV29-1 and TRBJ1-6 for the parts outside the CDR3, the full variable domain is SAVISQKPSRDICQRGTSLTIQCQVDSQVTMMFWYRQQPGQSLTLIATANQGSEATYESGFVIDKFPISRPNLTFSTLTVSNMSPEDSSIYLCSVHIRDRVLHFGNGTRLTVT.

This clonotype was observed many times. The chain links TRBV12-3 or TRBV12-4 to TRBJ2-7, with 7 bases that match TRBD1. This CDR3 region has 16 residues. J lost 2 bases, V lost 3 bases, and 10 bases had no gene match. The CDR3 region is CASSFGPGTDAYEQYF. DNA of the CDR3: TGTGCCAGCAGTTTTGGGCCCGGGACAGACGCCTACGAGCAGTACTTC.

Many counts were recorded for this clonotype. This rearrangement joins TRBV9 to TRBJ2-7; D gene unclear. Germline V gene data show CDR1 as SGDLS and CDR2 as YYNGEE. There are 16 residues in the CDR3. V gave up 2 bases and J gave up 0 bases, with 15 bases separating them. Written as DNA, the CDR3 is TGTGCCAGCAGCGTGGCATCGACACCGCTCTCCTACGAGCAGTACTTC. Amino acids: CASSVASTPLSYEQYF.

This clonotype was observed many times. The V call is TRBV30, the J call TRBJ2-1, with D possibly being TRBD1 (6 bases). V shed 3 bases and J shed 7 bases, with 10 bases lying between them. The CDR3 covers 12 residues. Germline V gene sequence: CDR1 GTSNPN, CDR2 SVGIG (reference sequence). CDR3 residues: CAWSARGNEQFF. The CDR3 DNA is TGTGCCTGGAGCGCTAGGGGGAATGAGCAGTTCTTC.

This clonotype was seen repeatedly, ten times or more. This rearrangement joins TRBV5-1 to TRBJ2-7; D may be TRBD2 (5 bases). The CDR3 length is 13 residues. Trimming left V 6 bases short and J 5 bases short, with 15 bases between. The germline gives CDR1 SGHRS, CDR2 YFSETQ. This CDR3 reads CASTRRVGDEQYF. CDR3 sequence (DNA): TGCGCCAGCACCAGACGGGTCGGGGACGAGCAGTACTTC. The full variable domain, in which reference TRBV5-1 and TRBJ2-7 provide the parts outside the CDR3, is KAGVTQTPRYLIKTRGQQVTLSCSPISGHRSVSWYQQTPGQGLQFLFEYFSETQRNKGNFPGRFSGRQFSNSRSEMNVSTLELGDSALYLCASTRRVGDEQYFGPGTRLTVT.

Comment on this clonotype: Being one base from a much bigger clone, this may be a read error. The gene calls are TRBV7-9 and TRBJ1-1, with TRBD1 as a possible D gene (6 bases). CDR1 is SEHNR, CDR2 FQNEAQ, per germline (reference sequence). The CDR3 covers 15 residues. The CDR3 loop is CDSSPQGHMNTEAFF. In DNA form, the CDR3 reads TGTGACAGCAGCCCGCAGGGACACATGAACACTGAAGCTTTCTTT.